This is a list of T cell receptor beta chains from one sample in a study of cytomegalovirus exposure and HLA in healthy donors. Some clones are missing from TCRdb's copy, which holds only in-frame ones; the method was immunoSEQ multiplex PCR. This table has approximately 70,000 clones, roughly 80% appearing once. Sequencing was performed on PBMCs. All receptors come from a woman aged 25-40 years in good health and CMV-seropositive. Both conserved end residues are trimmed from each CDR3. The order of the fields is D gene, J gene, V gene, CDR3 protein. D genes are given only for firm matches.

>NA|TRBJ2-1|TRBV6-1
ASRGDLSYNEQF
>TRBD2|TRBJ2-5|TRBV14
ASSSGTTTQY
>TRBD1|TRBJ2-5|TRBV15
ATSRDYTGGGGETQY
>NA|TRBJ1-4|TRBV30
AWSIGGSSEKLF
>TRBD2|TRBJ2-5|TRBV29-1
SVDFRLAGQETQY
>TRBD2|TRBJ2-2|TRBV30
AWSTGRAGELF
>NA|TRBJ1-4|TRBV6-1
ASSLGGRGEKLF
>NA|TRBJ1-2|TRBV6-6
ASSDQGPKYYGYT
>TRBD1|TRBJ1-5|TRBV4-2
ASSLQGYSNQPQH
>NA|TRBJ2-3|TRBV10-3
AISTQGGFTDTQY
>NA|TRBJ2-7|TRBV7-2
ASSLETSRLPLQY
>NA|TRBJ1-5|TRBV7-8
ASSLARKNNQPQH
>TRBD1|TRBJ2-7|TRBV19
ASGQGPSYEQY
>TRBD1|TRBJ2-3|TRBV10-3
AITRRTGTGDTQY
>NA|TRBJ2-7|TRBV6-6
ASSYTGSSYEQY
>NA|TRBJ2-6|TRBV2
ASRREGVGANVLT
>TRBD1|TRBJ1-1|TRBV27
ASSADRTEAF
>NA|TRBJ2-1|TRBV6-5
ASSRDNEQF
>TRBD1|TRBJ2-2|TRBV5-1
ASRAGGGELF
>NA|TRBJ1-1|TRBV30
AWSRGMGARVEAF
>NA|TRBJ2-1|TRBV27
ASSPSPQGNEQF
>TRBD1|TRBJ1-1|TRBV28
ASSIRQGWTEAF
>TRBD1|TRBJ2-7|TRBV7-8
ASSFRTGGYEQY
>NA|TRBJ1-4|TRBV11-2
ASSLVESEKLF
>NA|TRBJ2-3|TRBV4-3
ASSQERLDVGNTQY
>NA|TRBJ1-4|TRBV28
ASSLLGSEKLF
>TRBD2|TRBJ2-5|TRBV5-1
ASSFGGSGGETQY
>TRBD1|TRBJ1-2|TRBV28
ASSLAGQEDYGYT
>NA|TRBJ1-2|TRBV10-3
AISESVGAEGYT
>TRBD2|TRBJ2-7|TRBV27
ASSLFGGEGYEQY
>TRBD2|TRBJ2-1|TRBV6-5
ASRLGLAGVNEQF
>TRBD1|TRBJ2-2|TRBV29-1
SVEDGTGTKAKTGELF
>NA|TRBJ2-7|TRBV7-9
ASSLDRVSYEQY
>TRBD1|TRBJ1-4|TRBV7-2
ASSLELGQVGEKLF
>TRBD1|TRBJ1-1|TRBV23-1
ASSQDRGRGDTEAF
>TRBD1|TRBJ1-2|TRBV14
ASSPPGQRYGYT
>NA|TRBJ2-2|TRBV7-8
ASSLNTGELF
>NA|TRBJ2-2|TRBV29-1
SVVGQNTGELF
>TRBD1|TRBJ1-1|TRBV15
ATSRDRGGTEAF
>NA|TRBJ1-1|TRBV4-2
ASSQGLGQGNTEAF
>NA|TRBJ1-6|TRBV15
ATSGRRDLNSPLH
>TRBD1|TRBJ2-3|TRBV6-1
ASSRDRASTDTQY
>NA|TRBJ2-2|TRBV5-1
ASSLATFPNTGELF
>TRBD2|TRBJ2-5|TRBV5-4
ASSPGLAGGQETQY
>TRBD1|TRBJ2-7|TRBV18
ASSPQGQGVHEQY
>NA|TRBJ2-2|TRBV4-2
ASSYQRNTGELF
>NA|TRBJ1-1|TRBV6-1
ASSVGGPPEAF
>TRBD2|TRBJ2-3|TRBV13
ASRLAGGFTDTQY
>TRBD2|TRBJ2-7|TRBV5-1
ASSLATSESYEQY
>NA|TRBJ2-3|TRBV4-1
ASSQLVSIDTQY
>TRBD2|TRBJ2-7|TRBV4-1
ASSQVSTSGRSTQY
>TRBD1|TRBJ1-1|TRBV4-1
ASSDSLLLTGGEYTEAF
>NA|TRBJ1-5|TRBV28
ASSPGQLGQPQH
>TRBD1|TRBJ2-1|TRBV2
ASRAGTAVYNEQF
>NA|TRBJ1-2|TRBV29-1
SVVSRENGYT
>NA|TRBJ1-4|TRBV7-6
ASSSYRATNEKLF
>TRBD2|TRBJ2-5|TRBV11-2
ASSSRYTSGRRETQY
>NA|TRBJ1-1|TRBV28
ASSSGVWTEAF
>NA|TRBJ2-3|TRBV30
ACRPRGTDTQY